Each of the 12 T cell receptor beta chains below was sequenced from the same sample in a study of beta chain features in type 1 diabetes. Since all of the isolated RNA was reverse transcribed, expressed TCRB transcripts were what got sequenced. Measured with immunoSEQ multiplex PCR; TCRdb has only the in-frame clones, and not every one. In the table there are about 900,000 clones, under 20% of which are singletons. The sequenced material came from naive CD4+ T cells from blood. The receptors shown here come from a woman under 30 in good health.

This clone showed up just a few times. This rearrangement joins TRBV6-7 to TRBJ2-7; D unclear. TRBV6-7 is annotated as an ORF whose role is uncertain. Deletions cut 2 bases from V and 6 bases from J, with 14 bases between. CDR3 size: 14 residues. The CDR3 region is CASSYRIPTGEQYF. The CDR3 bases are TGTGCCAGCAGTTACCGGATCCCTACGGGCGAGCAGTACTTC.

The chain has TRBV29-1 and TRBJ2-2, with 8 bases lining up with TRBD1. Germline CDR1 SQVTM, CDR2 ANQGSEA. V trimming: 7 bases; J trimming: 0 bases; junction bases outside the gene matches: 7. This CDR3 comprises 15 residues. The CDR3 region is CSALGQAANTGELFF. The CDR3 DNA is TGCAGCGCTCTGGGACAGGCCGCGAACACCGGGGAGCTGTTTTTT.

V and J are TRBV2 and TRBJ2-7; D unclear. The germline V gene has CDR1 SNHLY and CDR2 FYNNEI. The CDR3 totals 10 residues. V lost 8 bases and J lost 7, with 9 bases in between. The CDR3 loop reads CASLLGEQYF. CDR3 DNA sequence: TGTGCCAGCTTATTGGGGGAGCAGTACTTC.

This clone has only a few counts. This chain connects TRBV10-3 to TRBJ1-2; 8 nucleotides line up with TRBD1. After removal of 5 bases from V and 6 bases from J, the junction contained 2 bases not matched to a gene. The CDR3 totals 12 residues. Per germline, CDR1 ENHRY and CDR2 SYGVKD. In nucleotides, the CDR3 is TGTGCCATCAGTTCGACAGGGGATGGCTACACCTTC. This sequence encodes CAISSTGDGYTF.

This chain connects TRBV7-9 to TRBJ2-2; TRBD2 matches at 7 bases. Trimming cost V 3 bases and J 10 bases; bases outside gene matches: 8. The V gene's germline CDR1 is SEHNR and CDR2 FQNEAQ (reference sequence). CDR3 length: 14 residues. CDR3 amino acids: CASSFLAEAVELFF. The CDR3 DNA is TGTGCCAGCAGCTTTCTAGCGGAGGCGGTGGAGCTGTTTTTT.

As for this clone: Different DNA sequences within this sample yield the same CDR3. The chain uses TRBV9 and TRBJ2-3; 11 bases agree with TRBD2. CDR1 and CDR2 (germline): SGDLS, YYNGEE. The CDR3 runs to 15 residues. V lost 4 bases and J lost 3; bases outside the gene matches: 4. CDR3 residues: CASSPRLAGTDTQYF. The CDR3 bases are TGTGCCAGCAGCCCCAGACTAGCGGGGACAGATACGCAGTATTTT.

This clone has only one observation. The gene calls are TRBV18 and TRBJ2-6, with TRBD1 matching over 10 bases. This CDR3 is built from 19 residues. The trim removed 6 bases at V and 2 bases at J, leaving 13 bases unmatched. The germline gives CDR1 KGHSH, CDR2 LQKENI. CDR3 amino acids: CASSRGRQGAVTGANVLTF. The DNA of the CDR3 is TGTGCCAGCTCCCGAGGCCGACAGGGGGCTGTGACTGGGGCCAACGTCCTGACTTTC.

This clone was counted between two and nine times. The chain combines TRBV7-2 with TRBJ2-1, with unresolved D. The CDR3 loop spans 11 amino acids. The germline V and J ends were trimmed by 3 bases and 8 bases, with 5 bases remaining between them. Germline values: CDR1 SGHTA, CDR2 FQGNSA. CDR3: CASSFLDEQFF. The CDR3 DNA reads TGTGCCAGCAGCTTTTTAGATGAGCAGTTCTTC.

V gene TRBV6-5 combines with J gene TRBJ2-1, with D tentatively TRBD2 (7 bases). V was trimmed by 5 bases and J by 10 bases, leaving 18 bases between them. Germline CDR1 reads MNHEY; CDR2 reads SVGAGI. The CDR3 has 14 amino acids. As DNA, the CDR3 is TGTGCCAGCAGTCCAGGGATATGGGGGGGCGAGCAGTTCTTC. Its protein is CASSPGIWGGEQFF.

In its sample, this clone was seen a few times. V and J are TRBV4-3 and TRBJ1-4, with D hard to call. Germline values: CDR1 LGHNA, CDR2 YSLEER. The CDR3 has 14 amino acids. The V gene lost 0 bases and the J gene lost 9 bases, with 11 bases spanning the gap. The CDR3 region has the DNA TGCGCCAGCAGCCAAGAGCCACGGGTTCAAAAACTGTTTTTT. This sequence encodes CASSQEPRVQKLFF.

The CDR3 spells CASSFYRPDGGYTF. In nucleotides, the CDR3 is TGTGCCAGCAGCTTCTACCGACCAGATGGGGGCTACACCTTC. The chain uses TRBV7-9 and TRBJ1-2, with D uncertain. The CDR3 loop spans 14 amino acids. CDR1 is SEHNR and CDR2 is FQNEAQ in the germline V gene (reference sequence). V lost 3 bases, J lost 8 bases, and 16 bases lay in between.

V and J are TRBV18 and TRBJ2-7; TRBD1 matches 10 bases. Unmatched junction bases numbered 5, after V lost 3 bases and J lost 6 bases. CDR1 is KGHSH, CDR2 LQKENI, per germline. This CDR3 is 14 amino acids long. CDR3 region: CASSPGTGASEQYF. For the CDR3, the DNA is TGTGCCAGCTCACCCGGGACAGGGGCGAGCGAGCAGTACTTC.